One sample yielded the 15 T cell receptor beta chains listed below, sequenced in a study of response to subunit inactivated influenza vaccine. TCRdb ran MiXCR on the RT-PCR reads and lists one entry per CDR3 protein. Here the sample spans approximately 700,000 distinct CDR3 sequences, approximately 13% being singletons. The sequences come from PBMCs from blood, collected approximately 15 days before vaccination. The source of these receptors is a man aged 50-60 years who received an inactivated influenza vaccine.

This clonotype was seen a few times. The chain combines TRBV3-1 with TRBJ1-4; a weak D match, TRBD1 (5 bases). The length of the CDR3 is 15 residues. V lost 3 bases and J 0 bases, leaving 8 bases between the germline ends. Germline values: CDR1 LGHDT, CDR2 YNNKEL (reference sequence). The DNA of the CDR3 is TGTGCCAGCAGCCACGGGGGAGCAACTAATGAAAAACTGTTTTTT. Residues: CASSHGGATNEKLFF.

This clonotype was detected a few times. The CDR3, as DNA: TGCAGTGCTGGACTAGGGGGGCCGTTGACTGAGCAGTTCTTC. Translating gives CSAGLGGPLTEQFF. This chain joins TRBV20-1 and TRBJ2-1, with D possibly matching TRBD2 (7 bases). This CDR3 is 14 amino acids long. V dropped 5 bases and J dropped 9 bases, with 20 bases sitting between them. Germline assignment: CDR1 DFQATT and CDR2 SNEGSKA (reference sequence).

This CDR3 reads CASSYLQEYQPQHF. As DNA, the CDR3 is TGTGCCAGCAGTTACCTCCAGGAGTATCAGCCCCAGCATTTT. The chain employs TRBV6-2 or TRBV6-3 and TRBJ1-5; no clear D gene. The V end lost 2 bases, the J end lost 5 bases, and 10 bases lay between the germline ends. Germline V CDR1 and CDR2: MNHEY, SVGEGT. The CDR3 runs 14 residues.

V usage is TRBV5-1 and J usage is TRBJ2-5, with a possible D match to TRBD1 (6 bases). Per the germline V gene, CDR1 is SGHRS and CDR2 is YFSETQ. V was shortened by 5 bases and J by 5 bases, with 16 bases between the two germline ends. The length of the CDR3 is 14 residues. CDR3 nucleotides: TGCGCCAGCAGAACGACAGGCCTACGGGAGACCCAGTACTTC. This encodes CASRTTGLRETQYF.

This clonotype has only a few counts. The genes are TRBV7-9 and TRBJ2-5, with D possibly matching TRBD1 (6 bases). Germline CDR1 and CDR2: SEHNR and FQNEAQ (reference sequence). The V end lost 4 bases, the J end lost 4 bases, and 13 bases lay between the germline ends. The CDR3 consists of 14 residues. CDR3 nucleotides: TGTGCCAGCAGCTCGGAACTGGGGGCAGAGACCCAGTACTTC. As protein: CASSSELGAETQYF.

The V call is TRBV30, the J call TRBJ1-5; 8 bases align to TRBD1. The V segment lost 5 bases and the J segment 6 bases; nucleotides outside the gene matches: 9. Germline V lookup: CDR1 GTSNPN, CDR2 SVGIG (reference sequence). The length of the CDR3 is 14 residues. CDR3: CAWGGQGKSQPQHF. DNA of the CDR3: TGTGCCTGGGGAGGACAGGGAAAAAGTCAGCCCCAGCATTTT.

This clonotype has at least ten counts. The chain employs TRBV7-2 and TRBJ1-4, with D possibly TRBD1 on 6 matching bases. The germline gives CDR1 SGHTA, CDR2 FQGNSA. With 5 bases removed from V and 7 bases from J, the gap between germline ends came to 17 bases. This CDR3 region has 15 residues. The CDR3 spells CASSISGTRAEKLFF. The CDR3 coding sequence is TGTGCCAGCAGCATATCCGGGACAAGGGCTGAAAAACTGTTTTTT.

The chain employs TRBV30 and TRBJ2-7; 10 bases map to TRBD1. V gave up 8 bases and J gave up 6 bases; unmatched junction bases: 7. The CDR3 extends over 12 amino acids. Per the germline V gene, CDR1 is GTSNPN and CDR2 is SVGIG (reference sequence). CDR3 loop: CARQGATGEQYF. CDR3 nucleotide sequence: TGTGCCAGACAGGGGGCAACGGGCGAGCAGTACTTC.

J is TRBJ1-1 and V is TRBV6-1; unclear D gene. The CDR3 is made up of 14 amino acids. V shed 4 bases and J shed 7 bases, with 16 bases lying between them. CDR1 and CDR2 from the germline V gene are MNHNS and SASEGT. The CDR3 nucleotides are TGTGCCAGCAGTGCCATCTGGCAGGCAGTTGAAGCTTTCTTT. Amino acid sequence: CASSAIWQAVEAFF.

This clonotype was detected only a few times. This sequence joins TRBV7-2 and TRBJ2-2; TRBD2 is a possible D gene (5 bases). This CDR3 spans 16 amino acids. The germline V gene encodes CDR1 SGHTA and CDR2 FQGNSA. With 1 base removed from V and 7 bases from J, the gap between germline ends came to 16 bases. The CDR3 loop reads CASSLGRVRLFGELFF. The CDR3 DNA follows: TGTGCCAGCAGCTTAGGAAGGGTACGACTATTCGGGGAGCTGTTTTTT.

The CDR3 nucleotides read TGTGCCACCAGTCCCTCCCCCGGACAGGGGAACACCGGGGAGCTGTTTTTT. It codes for CATSPSPGQGNTGELFF. The V gene is TRBV24-1, the J gene TRBJ2-2, with TRBD1 matching over 8 bases. CDR3 length: 17 amino acids. The V gene end was trimmed by 6 bases and the J gene end by 1 base; junction bases not matched to a gene: 9. The germline gives CDR1 KGHDR, CDR2 SFDVKD.

This clonotype appeared a single time. This rearrangement joins TRBV18 to TRBJ2-5; D unresolved. The CDR3 consists of 13 residues. The V gene lost 2 bases and the J gene lost 1 base, with 5 bases spanning the gap. The germline V gene encodes CDR1 KGHSH and CDR2 LQKENI. The CDR3 is CASSPVLQETQYF. CDR3 coding DNA: TGTGCCAGCTCACCAGTACTCCAAGAGACCCAGTACTTC.

The table lists this clonotype with a few counts. The CDR3 DNA follows: TGTGCCAGCAGTCCCACAGGGTACAATCAGCCCCAGCATTTT. Its protein product is CASSPTGYNQPQHF. The J gene is TRBJ1-5, the V gene TRBV6-1; tentatively, D is TRBD1 (6 bases). Per the germline V gene, CDR1 is MNHNS and CDR2 is SASEGT. Trimming pared 5 bases from V and 3 bases from J, leaving 11 bases between. This CDR3 is built from 14 residues.

This clonotype turned up a few times. V usage is TRBV12-3 or TRBV12-4 and J usage is TRBJ2-3, with 8 bases identical to TRBD1. CDR3 length equals 17 residues. The ends lost 5 bases at V and 4 bases at J; junction bases unmatched: 14. Here the CDR3 reads CASSQNLRGLGADTQYF. DNA for the CDR3: TGTGCCAGCAGTCAAAACCTCAGGGGGCTCGGGGCAGATACGCAGTATTTT.

This clonotype was recorded a few times. The V and J genes are TRBV6-5 and TRBJ2-1; TRBD1 might be the D (5 bases). CDR1 and CDR2 from the germline V gene are MNHEY and SVGAGI. The length of the CDR3 is 18 residues. With 4 bases removed from V and 3 bases from J, the gap between germline ends came to 22 bases. The CDR3: CASSSVRVGRPLYNEQFF. In DNA, the CDR3 is TGTGCCAGCAGTTCTGTCAGGGTAGGCAGGCCTCTCTACAATGAGCAGTTCTTC.